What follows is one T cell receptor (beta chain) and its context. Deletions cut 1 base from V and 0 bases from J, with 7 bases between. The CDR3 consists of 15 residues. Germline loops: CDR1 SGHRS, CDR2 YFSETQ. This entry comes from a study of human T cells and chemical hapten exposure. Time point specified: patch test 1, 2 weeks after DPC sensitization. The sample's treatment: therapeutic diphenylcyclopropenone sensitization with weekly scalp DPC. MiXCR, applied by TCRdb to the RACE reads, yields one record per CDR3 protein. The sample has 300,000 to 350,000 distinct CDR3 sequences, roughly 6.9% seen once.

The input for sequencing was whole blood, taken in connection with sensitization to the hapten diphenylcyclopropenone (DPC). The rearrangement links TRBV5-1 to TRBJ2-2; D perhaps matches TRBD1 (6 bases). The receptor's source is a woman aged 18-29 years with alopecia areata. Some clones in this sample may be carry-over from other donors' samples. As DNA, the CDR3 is TGCGCCAGCAGCTTGAACAGGGCGAACACCGGGGAGCTGTTTTTT. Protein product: CASSLNRANTGELFF. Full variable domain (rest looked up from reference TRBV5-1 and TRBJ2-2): KAGVTQTPRYLIKTRGQQVTLSCSPISGHRSVSWYQQTPGQGLQFLFEYFSETQRNKGNFPGRFSGRQFSNSRSEMNVSTLELGDSALYLCASSLNRANTGELFFGEGSRLTVL.